This T cell receptor (beta chain) was found in a study of T-cell memory formation after mild COVID-19. A single record per CDR3 protein comes from TCRdb applying MiXCR to the 5' RACE reads. The sample contains hundreds of thousands of distinct CDR3 sequences, 20% to 25% of which appear only once. This clonotype turned up a few times. The source material was PBMCs or a T cell subset sorted from them (not recorded which). This TCR came from an adult woman who had mild COVID-19 (a few samples of this study predate the infection). Cell type and time point are not known.

The CDR3 region has the DNA TGTGCCAGCAGCCACACTGGAGCGGGAGAGGGCCCGCGACCCACAGATACGCAGTATTTT. It codes for CASSHTGAGEGPRPTDTQYF. The genes are TRBV7-8 and TRBJ2-3, with 8 bases that match TRBD2. Trimming removed 5 bases from V and 2 bases from J; junction bases left unmatched: 21. In germline, CDR1 is SGHVS, CDR2 FQNEAQ. The CDR3 is 20 amino acids.